Sequencing of this TCR beta chain was carried out in a study of blood T cell repertoires in COVID-19. On the study more broadly: COVID-19 samples collected from the United States, Italy and Spain covered acute and convalescent phases. PBMCs, B-cell-depleted T cells, or T cells were the source of the cDNA or gDNA that made up the material.

Per the study methods: For nucleated cells, counts were estimated from reference gene primer amplification. The table came from immunoSEQ multiplex PCR; TCRdb's copy has only in-frame clones and leaves some out. The V and J calls and clone size are taken from that table; D and trimming were inferred from the DNA. This table has tens of thousands of clones, 90% appearing once. Only one count was recorded for this clone. The CDR3 has 15 residues. The germline gives CDR1 MNHEY, CDR2 SVGAGI. V shed 6 bases and J 4 bases; nucleotides not matched to a gene: 9. V gene TRBV6-5 combines with J gene TRBJ2-1, with 7 bases fitting TRBD1. The clonotype originates from a human donor in a cohort sampled during active COVID-19. The material sequenced was peripheral blood. CDR3 sequence (DNA): TGTGCCAGCAGAGACAGGGATGGGGATTACAATGAGCAGTTCTTC. Translation: CASRDRDGDYNEQFF.